The rows below give T cell receptor beta chains drawn from one sample of a study of T-cell reconstitution after alpha-beta-depleted transplantation in children. TCRdb reprocessed the PCR reads with MiXCR, giving one entry per CDR3 protein. Of around 450,000 distinct CDR3 sequences listed, around 15% are singletons. Here the sequenced sample was PBMCs, mostly from graft donor cells, taken 360 days after TCRalphabeta/CD19-depleted stem cell transplant. The receptors come from a boy under two years old who had a stem cell transplant for Wiskott-Aldrich syndrome, so the T cells may come from the graft donor. Each CDR3 is given with its conserved first and last residue. D genes are given only for firm matches. A row's size may be missing; if present it is once, few, many or a size class.

CDR3 protein: CASSLVGSDTQYF
CDR3 DNA: TGCGCCAGCAGCTTGGTGGGATCGGATACGCAGTATTTT
clone size: NA
V gene: TRBV5-1
J gene: TRBJ2-3
D gene: NA

CDR3 protein: CASRPSRGRLYEQYF
CDR3 DNA: TGTGCCAGCAGGCCTTCCAGGGGGCGCCTATACGAGCAGTACTTC
clone size: few
V gene: TRBV6-5
J gene: TRBJ2-7
D gene: TRBD1

CDR3 protein: CSAQRGSSYNEQFF
CDR3 DNA: TGCAGTGCTCAGCGGGGGAGCTCCTACAATGAGCAGTTCTTC
clone size: few
V gene: TRBV20-1
J gene: TRBJ2-1
D gene: TRBD2

CDR3 protein: CASSVGKYQPQHF
CDR3 DNA: TGTGCCAGCAGTGTGGGGAAATATCAGCCCCAGCATTTT
clone size: NA
V gene: TRBV6-1
J gene: TRBJ1-5
D gene: NA

CDR3 protein: CSVVGRSYNEQFF
CDR3 DNA: TGCAGCGTTGTGGGGAGATCCTACAATGAGCAGTTCTTC
clone size: few
V gene: TRBV29-1
J gene: TRBJ2-1
D gene: NA

CDR3 protein: CASSRYRGNTEAFF
CDR3 DNA: TGTGCCAGCAGCCGATACAGGGGCAACACTGAAGCTTTCTTT
clone size: few
V gene: TRBV11-2
J gene: TRBJ1-1
D gene: TRBD1

CDR3 protein: CATTARETSLSSNEQFF
CDR3 DNA: TGTGCCACCACCGCGAGAGAGACTAGTTTATCCTCCAATGAGCAGTTCTTC
clone size: NA
V gene: TRBV15
J gene: TRBJ2-1
D gene: NA

CDR3 protein: CASSRVQGQGSYEQYF
CDR3 DNA: TGCGCCAGCAGCCGAGTTCAGGGACAGGGGTCCTACGAGCAGTACTTC
clone size: few
V gene: TRBV4-1
J gene: TRBJ2-7
D gene: TRBD1

CDR3 protein: CASSERGSDYNEQFF
CDR3 DNA: TGTGCCAGCAGTGAGCGGGGGAGCGATTACAATGAGCAGTTCTTC
clone size: NA
V gene: TRBV25-1
J gene: TRBJ2-1
D gene: TRBD2

CDR3 protein: CASRLQGLQETQYF
CDR3 DNA: TGTGCCAGCAGGTTGCAGGGTCTCCAAGAGACCCAGTACTTC
clone size: NA
V gene: TRBV7-9
J gene: TRBJ2-5
D gene: NA

CDR3 protein: CASSISRVGDEQYF
CDR3 DNA: TGTGCCAGCAGCATTAGCCGAGTGGGGGACGAGCAGTACTTC
clone size: NA
V gene: TRBV11-2
J gene: TRBJ2-7
D gene: NA

CDR3 protein: CASSLVPHRGYTGELFF
CDR3 DNA: TGTGCCAGCAGTTTGGTTCCCCACAGGGGTTACACCGGGGAGCTGTTTTTT
clone size: NA
V gene: TRBV12-3/TRBV12-4
J gene: TRBJ2-2
D gene: TRBD1

CDR3 protein: CASSLYRKTEAFF
CDR3 DNA: TGTGCCAGCAGCTTGTACCGGAAAACTGAAGCTTTCTTT
clone size: NA
V gene: TRBV7-7
J gene: TRBJ1-1
D gene: NA

CDR3 protein: CASSSKPGTDTQYF
CDR3 DNA: TGCGCCAGCAGCTCCAAACCCGGCACAGATACGCAGTATTTT
clone size: NA
V gene: TRBV5-1
J gene: TRBJ2-3
D gene: NA

CDR3 protein: CASSFFHSPAHYNEQFF
CDR3 DNA: TGCGCCAGCAGCTTCTTCCACTCGCCCGCGCACTACAATGAGCAGTTCTTC
clone size: NA
V gene: TRBV5-1
J gene: TRBJ2-1
D gene: NA

CDR3 protein: CASSPPGRGGVETQYF
CDR3 DNA: TGTGCCAGCAGTCCCCCGGGGCGTGGGGGTGTGGAGACCCAGTACTTC
clone size: many
V gene: TRBV6-5
J gene: TRBJ2-5
D gene: NA

CDR3 protein: CATSDNSRRVAGELFF
CDR3 DNA: TGTGCCACCAGTGATAATTCACGCAGGGTAGCCGGGGAGCTGTTTTTT
clone size: few
V gene: TRBV24-1
J gene: TRBJ2-2
D gene: NA

CDR3 protein: CASSQAWTTDTQYF
CDR3 DNA: TGCGCCAGCAGCCAAGCCTGGACCACAGATACGCAGTATTTT
clone size: NA
V gene: TRBV4-1
J gene: TRBJ2-3
D gene: NA

CDR3 protein: CASSLLNTGELFF
CDR3 DNA: TGTGCCAGCAGTTTACTGAACACCGGGGAGCTGTTTTTT
clone size: many
V gene: TRBV5-1
J gene: TRBJ2-2
D gene: NA

CDR3 protein: CASSQELDRTEQETQYF
CDR3 DNA: TGTGCCAGCAGCCAAGAATTGGACCGGACAGAGCAAGAGACCCAGTACTTC
clone size: once
V gene: TRBV14
J gene: TRBJ2-5
D gene: NA

CDR3 protein: CAISEWAEQYF
CDR3 DNA: TGTGCCATCAGTGAATGGGCGGAGCAGTACTTC
clone size: NA
V gene: TRBV10-3
J gene: TRBJ2-7
D gene: NA

CDR3 protein: CASSLATFLNPYEQYF
CDR3 DNA: TGTGCCAGCAGTTTAGCCACCTTCCTGAACCCCTACGAGCAGTACTTC
clone size: NA
V gene: TRBV12-3/TRBV12-4
J gene: TRBJ2-7
D gene: NA

CDR3 protein: CASSLTFADTQYF
CDR3 DNA: TGTGCCAGCAGCTTGACGTTCGCAGATACGCAGTATTTT
clone size: once
V gene: TRBV5-4
J gene: TRBJ2-3
D gene: NA

CDR3 protein: CASSLDWADTEAFF
CDR3 DNA: TGCGCCAGCAGCTTGGACTGGGCGGACACTGAAGCTTTCTTT
clone size: few
V gene: TRBV5-1
J gene: TRBJ1-1
D gene: NA

CDR3 protein: CATSRVIAGTDTQYF
CDR3 DNA: TGTGCCACCAGCAGAGTCATAGCAGGGACAGATACGCAGTATTTT
clone size: few
V gene: TRBV15
J gene: TRBJ2-3
D gene: NA

CDR3 protein: CAISGSPVTQYF
CDR3 DNA: TGTGCCATCAGTGGATCCCCAGTTACGCAGTATTTT
clone size: once
V gene: TRBV10-3
J gene: TRBJ2-3
D gene: NA

CDR3 protein: CASGAANYGYTF
CDR3 DNA: TGTGCCAGCGGGGCCGCTAACTATGGCTACACCTTC
clone size: many
V gene: TRBV9
J gene: TRBJ1-2
D gene: NA

CDR3 protein: CASSLGGWRSEQETQYF
CDR3 DNA: TGTGCCAGCAGCTTAGGAGGTTGGCGCTCCGAGCAAGAGACCCAGTACTTC
clone size: few
V gene: TRBV7-2
J gene: TRBJ2-5
D gene: NA

CDR3 protein: CASSRTGREETQYF
CDR3 DNA: TGCGCCAGCAGCCGGACAGGGAGGGAAGAGACCCAGTACTTC
clone size: few
V gene: TRBV5-1
J gene: TRBJ2-5
D gene: NA

CDR3 protein: CASSFFIRASYITQETQYF
CDR3 DNA: TGTGCCAGCAGCTTTTTCATCCGGGCTAGCTATATCACCCAAGAGACCCAGTACTTC
clone size: few
V gene: TRBV11-2
J gene: TRBJ2-5
D gene: NA

CDR3 protein: CASSERAGQETQYF
CDR3 DNA: TGTGCCAGCAGTGAAAGGGCAGGGCAAGAGACCCAGTACTTC
clone size: many
V gene: TRBV2
J gene: TRBJ2-5
D gene: NA

CDR3 protein: CATSGRAEAFF
CDR3 DNA: TGTGCCACCAGCGGCCGGGCTGAAGCTTTCTTT
clone size: few
V gene: TRBV15
J gene: TRBJ1-1
D gene: NA

CDR3 protein: CASRTAAANTEAFF
CDR3 DNA: TGTGCCAGCAGGACCGCGGCCGCGAACACTGAAGCTTTCTTT
clone size: few
V gene: TRBV12-3/TRBV12-4
J gene: TRBJ1-1
D gene: NA

CDR3 protein: CASSPRPSGSFVYPYNEQFF
CDR3 DNA: TGTGCCAGCAGCCCACGGCCTAGCGGGAGTTTTGTTTACCCTTACAATGAGCAGTTCTTC
clone size: NA
V gene: TRBV11-2
J gene: TRBJ2-1
D gene: TRBD2

CDR3 protein: CSARRSPSGNTIYF
CDR3 DNA: TGCAGTGCTAGGAGATCTCCATCTGGAAACACCATATATTTT
clone size: once
V gene: TRBV20-1
J gene: TRBJ1-3
D gene: NA

CDR3 protein: CASSQVGFRDEQYF
CDR3 DNA: TGCGCCAGCAGCCAAGTAGGGTTTCGGGACGAGCAGTACTTC
clone size: NA
V gene: TRBV4-1
J gene: TRBJ2-7
D gene: NA

CDR3 protein: CASRLTGGLSTDTQYF
CDR3 DNA: TGTGCCAGCAGACTTACAGGGGGCCTTAGCACAGATACGCAGTATTTT
clone size: NA
V gene: TRBV7-2
J gene: TRBJ2-3
D gene: TRBD1

CDR3 protein: CASSLVRGAGELFF
CDR3 DNA: TGTGCCAGCAGCTTAGTTAGGGGCGCCGGGGAGCTGTTTTTT
clone size: many
V gene: TRBV7-8
J gene: TRBJ2-2
D gene: NA

CDR3 protein: CASSLAFSGASYNEQFF
CDR3 DNA: TGCGCCAGCAGCTTGGCCTTCAGCGGCGCCTCCTACAATGAGCAGTTCTTC
clone size: NA
V gene: TRBV5-1
J gene: TRBJ2-1
D gene: NA

CDR3 protein: CASSSYGGDYGYTF
CDR3 DNA: TGTGCCAGCAGCTCTTATGGGGGGGACTATGGCTACACCTTC
clone size: NA
V gene: TRBV7-9
J gene: TRBJ1-2
D gene: NA

CDR3 protein: CASSLALGQRAAAFF
CDR3 DNA: TGTGCCAGCAGCTTAGCGCTAGGACAAAGGGCCGCGGCTTTCTTT
clone size: NA
V gene: TRBV7-6
J gene: TRBJ1-1
D gene: NA

CDR3 protein: CASSLAKAYNEQFF
CDR3 DNA: TGCGCCAGCAGCTTGGCCAAGGCCTACAATGAGCAGTTCTTC
clone size: NA
V gene: TRBV5-1
J gene: TRBJ2-1
D gene: NA

CDR3 protein: CASSQDRGTQYF
CDR3 DNA: TGCGCCAGCAGCCAAGATCGAGGTACGCAGTATTTT
clone size: NA
V gene: TRBV4-1
J gene: TRBJ2-3
D gene: NA

CDR3 protein: CASSFGGNNAGELFF
CDR3 DNA: TGTGCCAGCAGTTTTGGGGGAAACAACGCCGGGGAGCTGTTTTTT
clone size: NA
V gene: TRBV12-3/TRBV12-4
J gene: TRBJ2-2
D gene: NA

CDR3 protein: CATSRDIGVSLYSPLHF
CDR3 DNA: TGTGCCACCAGCAGAGATATAGGAGTCTCCCTATATTCACCCCTCCACTTT
clone size: few
V gene: TRBV15
J gene: TRBJ1-6
D gene: NA

CDR3 protein: CASNGGTDTQYF
CDR3 DNA: TGTGCCAGCAACGGTGGCACAGATACGCAGTATTTT
clone size: NA
V gene: TRBV7-9
J gene: TRBJ2-3
D gene: NA

CDR3 protein: CASSLSGRANNEQFF
CDR3 DNA: TGTGCCAGCAGCCTAAGCGGGAGGGCCAACAATGAGCAGTTCTTC
clone size: NA
V gene: TRBV7-2
J gene: TRBJ2-1
D gene: TRBD2

CDR3 protein: CATSDFGGHNEQFF
CDR3 DNA: TGTGCCACCAGTGATTTTGGGGGACACAATGAGCAGTTCTTC
clone size: many
V gene: TRBV24-1
J gene: TRBJ2-1
D gene: NA

CDR3 protein: CASSLGGRAKGGPYEQYF
CDR3 DNA: TGTGCCAGCAGCTTAGGCGGGAGGGCCAAGGGGGGGCCCTACGAGCAGTACTTC
clone size: NA
V gene: TRBV11-2
J gene: TRBJ2-7
D gene: TRBD2

CDR3 protein: CASSPRRGGRTSGSSYNEQFF
CDR3 DNA: TGTGCCAGCAGCCCCAGGCGCGGGGGGAGGACTAGCGGTAGCTCCTACAATGAGCAGTTCTTC
clone size: many
V gene: TRBV6-2/TRBV6-3
J gene: TRBJ2-1
D gene: TRBD2

CDR3 protein: CAITRPTGELFF
CDR3 DNA: TGTGCCATCACCCGGCCCACCGGGGAGCTGTTTTTT
clone size: few
V gene: TRBV10-3
J gene: TRBJ2-2
D gene: NA

CDR3 protein: CASSYRAGANNEQFF
CDR3 DNA: TGTGCCAGCAGTTACCGGGCGGGAGCAAACAATGAGCAGTTCTTC
clone size: NA
V gene: TRBV6-2/TRBV6-3
J gene: TRBJ2-1
D gene: TRBD2

CDR3 protein: CASSLFPSALGQPQHF
CDR3 DNA: TGCGCCAGCAGCTTGTTTCCTAGCGCCTTAGGTCAGCCCCAGCATTTT
clone size: few
V gene: TRBV5-1
J gene: TRBJ1-5
D gene: NA

CDR3 protein: CASRRSPGQGNSPLHF
CDR3 DNA: TGTGCCAGCAGACGGTCTCCGGGACAGGGCAATTCACCCCTCCACTTT
clone size: NA
V gene: TRBV6-1
J gene: TRBJ1-6
D gene: TRBD1

CDR3 protein: CSARSGATDTQYF
CDR3 DNA: TGCAGTGCTCGCAGCGGGGCCACAGATACGCAGTATTTT
clone size: few
V gene: TRBV20-1
J gene: TRBJ2-3
D gene: TRBD2

CDR3 protein: CATKGDIYNEQFF
CDR3 DNA: TGTGCCACCAAGGGGGACATCTACAATGAGCAGTTCTTC
clone size: NA
V gene: TRBV25-1
J gene: TRBJ2-1
D gene: NA

CDR3 protein: CASSQGGTALNTEAFF
CDR3 DNA: TGCGCCAGCAGCCAAGGGGGGACAGCCTTGAACACTGAAGCTTTCTTT
clone size: NA
V gene: TRBV4-3
J gene: TRBJ1-1
D gene: TRBD1

CDR3 protein: CASSLVGQQGAFGYGYTF
CDR3 DNA: TGTGCCAGCAGCTTGGTGGGACAACAGGGGGCATTCGGCTATGGCTACACCTTC
clone size: NA
V gene: TRBV5-5
J gene: TRBJ1-2
D gene: TRBD1

CDR3 protein: CASTRPAGNQPQHF
CDR3 DNA: TGCGCCAGCACCCGACCAGCGGGTAATCAGCCCCAGCATTTT
clone size: few
V gene: TRBV10-2
J gene: TRBJ1-5
D gene: NA